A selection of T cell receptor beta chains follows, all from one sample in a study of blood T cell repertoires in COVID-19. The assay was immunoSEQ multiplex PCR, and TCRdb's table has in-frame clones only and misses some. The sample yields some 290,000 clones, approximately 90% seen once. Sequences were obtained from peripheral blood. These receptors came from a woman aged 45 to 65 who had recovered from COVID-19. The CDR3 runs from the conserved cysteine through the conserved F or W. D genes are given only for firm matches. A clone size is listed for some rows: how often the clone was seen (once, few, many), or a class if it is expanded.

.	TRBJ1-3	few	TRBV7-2	CASSPGFFSGNTIYF	TGTGCCAGCAGCCCCGGGTTTTTCTCTGGAAACACCATATATTTT
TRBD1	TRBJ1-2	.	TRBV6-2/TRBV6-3	CASSYTGTGYGGYTF	TGTGCCAGCAGTTACACCGGGACAGGGTACGGCGGCTACACCTTC
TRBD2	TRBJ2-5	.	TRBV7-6	CASSVQPAPLAGVLETQYF	TGTGCCAGCAGCGTTCAACCGGCCCCTCTAGCGGGAGTACTAGAGACCCAGTACTTC
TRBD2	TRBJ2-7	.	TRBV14	CASSQFLSGSDGYEQYF	TGTGCCAGCAGCCAATTTCTTAGCGGGAGTGACGGGTACGAGCAGTACTTC
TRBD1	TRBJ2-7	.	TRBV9	CASSSAGTGVYEQYF	TGTGCCAGCAGCTCCGCCGGGACAGGGGTATACGAGCAGTACTTC
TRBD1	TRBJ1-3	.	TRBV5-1	CASSFGTGLSGNTIYF	TGCGCCAGCAGCTTTGGGACAGGCCTCTCTGGAAACACCATATATTTT
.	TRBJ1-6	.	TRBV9	CASSLTQRGSPLHF	TGTGCCAGCAGCCTAACCCAGCGAGGGTCACCCCTCCACTTT
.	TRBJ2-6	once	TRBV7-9	CASSLKGAGANVLTF	TGTGCCAGCAGCTTAAAAGGAGCCGGGGCCAACGTCCTGACTTTC
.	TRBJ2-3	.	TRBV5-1	CASSLGVQASTDTQYF	TGCGCCAGCAGCTTAGGAGTCCAAGCTAGCACAGATACGCAGTATTTT
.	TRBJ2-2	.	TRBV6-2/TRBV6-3	CASSYTDPRTGELFF	TGTGCCAGCAGTTACACCGACCCGCGGACCGGGGAGCTGTTTTTT
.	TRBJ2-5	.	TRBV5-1	CASSLDPGTETQYF	TGCGCCAGCAGCTTGGATCCGGGTACCGAGACCCAGTACTTC
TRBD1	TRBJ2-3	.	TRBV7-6	CASSHWTGGDDTQYF	TGTGCCAGCAGTCACTGGACAGGGGGCGATGATACGCAGTATTTT
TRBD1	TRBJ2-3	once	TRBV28	CASSRDRVTDTQYF	TGTGCCAGCAGTCGGGACAGGGTGACAGATACGCAGTATTTT
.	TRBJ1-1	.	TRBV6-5	CASSRRELWNTEAFF	TGTGCCAGCAGTAGGCGGGAACTCTGGAACACTGAAGCTTTCTTT
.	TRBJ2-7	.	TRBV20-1	CSASGLANLHEQYF	TGCAGTGCTAGTGGGCTAGCCAATTTACACGAGCAGTACTTC
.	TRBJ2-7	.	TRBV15	CATSRDDRGIEQYF	TGTGCCACCAGCAGAGATGATAGGGGGATCGAGCAGTACTTC
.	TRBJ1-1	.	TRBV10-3	CAISRDGQTEAFF	TGTGCCATCAGTCGAGATGGACAGACTGAAGCTTTCTTT
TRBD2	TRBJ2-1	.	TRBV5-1	CASSPGLAGVSGQFF	TGCGCCAGCAGCCCTGGACTAGCGGGGGTGTCAGGGCAGTTCTTC
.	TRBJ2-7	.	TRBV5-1	CASSKHPYEQYF	TGCGCCAGCAGTAAACACCCCTACGAGCAGTACTTC
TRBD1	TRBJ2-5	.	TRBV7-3	CASSLSGGTQYF	TGTGCCAGCAGCTTATCAGGGGGGACCCAGTACTTC
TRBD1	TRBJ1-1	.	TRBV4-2	CASSQPKTGEATEAFF	TGTGCCAGCAGCCAACCCAAGACAGGGGAGGCCACTGAAGCTTTCTTT
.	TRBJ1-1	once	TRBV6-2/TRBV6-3	CASSYSGLPSSDEAFF	TGTGCCAGCAGTTACTCCGGCCTCCCCTCTAGCGATGAAGCTTTCTTT
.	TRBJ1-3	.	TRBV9	CASSPNGGGNTIYF	TGTGCCAGCAGCCCCAATGGAGGCGGAAACACCATATATTTT
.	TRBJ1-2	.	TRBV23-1	CASSQFRGAYGYTF	TGCGCCAGCAGTCAATTTAGGGGCGCCTATGGCTACACCTTC
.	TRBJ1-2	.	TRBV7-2	CASSLSPDFANYGYTF	TGTGCCAGCAGCTTGAGCCCGGACTTCGCTAACTATGGCTACACCTTC
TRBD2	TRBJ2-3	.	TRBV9	CASSVVPAGGERDTQYF	TGTGCCAGCAGCGTAGTCCCAGCGGGGGGGGAACGAGATACGCAGTATTTT
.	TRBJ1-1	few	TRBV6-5	CASILTEAFF	TGTGCCAGTATCTTGACTGAAGCTTTCTTT
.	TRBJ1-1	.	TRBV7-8	CASSRNRVNTEAFF	TGTGCCAGCAGCAGGAACAGGGTGAACACTGAAGCTTTCTTT